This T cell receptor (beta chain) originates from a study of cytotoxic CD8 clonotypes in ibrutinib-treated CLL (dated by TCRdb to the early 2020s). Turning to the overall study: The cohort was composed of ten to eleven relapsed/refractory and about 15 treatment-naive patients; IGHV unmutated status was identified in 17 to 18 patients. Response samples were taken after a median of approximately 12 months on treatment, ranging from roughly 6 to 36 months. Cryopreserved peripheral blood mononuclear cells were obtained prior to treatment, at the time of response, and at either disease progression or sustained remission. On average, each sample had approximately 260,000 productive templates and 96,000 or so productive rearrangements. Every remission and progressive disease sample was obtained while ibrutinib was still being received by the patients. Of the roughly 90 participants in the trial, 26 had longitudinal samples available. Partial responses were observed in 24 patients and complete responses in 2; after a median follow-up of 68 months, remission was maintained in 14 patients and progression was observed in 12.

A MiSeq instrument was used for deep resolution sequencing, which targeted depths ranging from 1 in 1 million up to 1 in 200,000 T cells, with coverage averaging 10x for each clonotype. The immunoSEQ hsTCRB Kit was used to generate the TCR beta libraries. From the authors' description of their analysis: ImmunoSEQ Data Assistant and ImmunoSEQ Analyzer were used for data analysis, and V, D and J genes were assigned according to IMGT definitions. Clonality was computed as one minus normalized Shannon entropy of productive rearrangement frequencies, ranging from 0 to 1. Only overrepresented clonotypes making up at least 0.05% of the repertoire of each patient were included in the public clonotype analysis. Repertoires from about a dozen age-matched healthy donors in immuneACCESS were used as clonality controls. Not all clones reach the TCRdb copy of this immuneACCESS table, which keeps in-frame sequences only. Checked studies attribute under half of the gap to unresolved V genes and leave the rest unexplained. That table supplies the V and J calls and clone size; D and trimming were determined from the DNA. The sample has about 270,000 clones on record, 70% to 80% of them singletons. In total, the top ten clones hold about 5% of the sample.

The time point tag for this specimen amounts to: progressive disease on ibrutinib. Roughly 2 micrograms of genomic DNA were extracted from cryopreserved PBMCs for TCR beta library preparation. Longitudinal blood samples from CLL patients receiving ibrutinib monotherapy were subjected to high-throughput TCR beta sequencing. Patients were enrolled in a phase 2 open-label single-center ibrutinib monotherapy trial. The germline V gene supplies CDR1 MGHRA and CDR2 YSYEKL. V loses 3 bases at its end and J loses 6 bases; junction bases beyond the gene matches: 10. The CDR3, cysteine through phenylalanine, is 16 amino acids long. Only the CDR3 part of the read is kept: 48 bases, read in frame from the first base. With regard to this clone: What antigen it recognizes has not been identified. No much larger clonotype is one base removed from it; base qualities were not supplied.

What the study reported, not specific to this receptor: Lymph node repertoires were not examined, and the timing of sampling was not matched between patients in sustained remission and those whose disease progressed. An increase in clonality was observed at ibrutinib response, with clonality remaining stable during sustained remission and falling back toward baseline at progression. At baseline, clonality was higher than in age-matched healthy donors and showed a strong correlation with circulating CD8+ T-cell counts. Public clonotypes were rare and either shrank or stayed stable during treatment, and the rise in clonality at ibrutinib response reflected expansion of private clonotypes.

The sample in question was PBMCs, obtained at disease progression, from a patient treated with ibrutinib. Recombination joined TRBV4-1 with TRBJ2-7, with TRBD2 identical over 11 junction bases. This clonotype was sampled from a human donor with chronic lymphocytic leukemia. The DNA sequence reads TGCGCCAGCAGCCAGGACTTACTAGCGGGAGTTGGCGAGCAGTACTTC. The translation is CASSQDLLAGVGEQYF.